These 5 T cell receptor beta chains came from one sample sequenced in a study of blood T cell repertoires in COVID-19. Profiled with immunoSEQ multiplex PCR; TCRdb holds only in-frame clones, not every one. The top ten clones hold approximately 4.7% of a sample with roughly 250,000 clones, about 80% of them seen once. The source material was peripheral blood. These receptors were collected from a middle-aged man with active or convalescent COVID-19.

The chain uses TRBV6-5 and TRBJ2-2; the D gene is possibly TRBD1 (6 bases). The CDR3 is 13 amino acids. The V end lost 5 bases, the J end lost 8 bases, and 12 bases lay between the germline ends. CDR1 is MNHEY, CDR2 SVGAGI, per germline. CDR3 sequence reads: CASSPRGTGELFF. CDR3 in DNA: TGTGCCAGCAGTCCCAGGGGTACGGGGGAGCTGTTTTTT.

The rearrangement links TRBV20-1 to TRBJ2-3; a weak D match, TRBD2 (7 bases). From germline, CDR1 is DFQATT and CDR2 SNEGSKA (reference sequence). The CDR3 sequence is 14 residues long. V was cut by 3 bases and J by 4 bases, with 14 bases left in between. The CDR3 coding sequence is TGCAGTGCTAGTAGGGGGGGACCGCCAGATACGCAGTATTTT. Translation: CSASRGGPPDTQYF.

The rearrangement joins TRBV6-5 to TRBJ2-5, with 8 bases lining up with TRBD1. Trimming at V came to 2 bases and at J to 4 bases, leaving 0 bases not matched to a gene. The CDR3 length is 13 residues. Germline CDR1 is MNHEY and CDR2 is SVGAGI. This chain's CDR3 is CASSYDRGETQYF. The CDR3 DNA reads TGTGCCAGCAGTTACGACAGGGGAGAGACCCAGTACTTC.

The gene calls are TRBV7-6 and TRBJ2-7, with TRBD1 matching over 11 bases. After removal of 5 bases from V and 3 bases from J, the junction contained 9 bases not matched to a gene. The germline CDR1 and CDR2 sequences are SGHVS and FNYEAQ. CDR3 length: 16 residues. The CDR3 is CASSLSSGTGGYEQYF. CDR3 nucleotide sequence: TGTGCCAGCAGCCTTAGTTCCGGGACAGGGGGCTACGAGCAGTACTTC. Full variable domain (rest looked up from reference TRBV7-6 and TRBJ2-7): GAGVSQSPRYKVTKRGQDVALRCDPISGHVSLYWYRQALGQGPEFLTYFNYEAQQDKSGLPNDRFSAERPEGSISTLTIQRTEQRDSAMYRCASSLSSGTGGYEQYFGPGTRLTVT.

CDR3 in amino acids: CASSPGTGGDEQFF. The DNA of the CDR3 is TGTGCCAGCTCACCTGGGACAGGGGGGGATGAGCAGTTCTTC. The gene calls are TRBV18 and TRBJ2-1; 11 bases line up with TRBD1. The germline V gene has CDR1 KGHSH and CDR2 LQKENI. This CDR3 has 14 residues. The trim removed 3 bases at V and 8 bases at J, leaving 3 bases unmatched. Drawing the rest from reference TRBV18 and TRBJ2-1, the complete variable domain is NAGVMQNPRHLVRRRGQEARLRCSPMKGHSHVYWYRQLPEEGLKFMVYLQKENIIDESGMPKERFSAEFPKEGPSILRIQQVVRGDSAAYFCASSPGTGGDEQFFGPGTRLTVL.